This T cell receptor beta chain was sequenced in a study of blood T cell repertoires in COVID-19 (dated by TCRdb to 2020 to 2021). General notes on the study: The collaborator samples originated in the United States, Italy and Spain and spanned the acute and convalescent phases of COVID-19. The prospective study material was composed of cDNA or gDNA derived from T cells, B-cell-depleted T cells, or PBMCs. Deeply sampled blood TCRbeta repertoires from subjects exposed to, actively infected with, or recovered from COVID-19 were included in the dataset. The repertoires were released in a freely available public database meant as a resource for research on the immune response to SARS-CoV-2. The samples were drawn from two sources: the first 160 participants of the ongoing ImmuneRACE study, and 1,000 to 1,500 subjects contributed by 6 global collaborators. Nearly every sample came with metadata listing a de-identified subject ID, COVID-19 status, age in years and sex. Where available, HLA class I and class II types were taken from metadata supplied by the sample provider and were not determined by assay-based typing.

TCRbeta CDR3 regions were amplified from genomic DNA using the immunoSEQ Assay, a bias-controlled multiplex PCR. As for the authors' bioinformatics: Nucleated cell counts per sample were estimated from amplification of reference gene primers within the assay. Sequence reads were collapsed and filtered to measure the absolute abundance of every unique TCRbeta CDR3 rearrangement. For each sample, productive Simpson clonality was calculated by taking the square root of Simpson's diversity index across productive rearrangements. TCRdb provides this immuneACCESS table in a form limited to in-frame rearrangements. Some clones are lacking; in checked studies, under half of them reflect an unresolved V gene, and why the rest are absent is not known. V, J and clone size reflect that table, while D and trimming were determined from the DNA. Counted in this sample were approximately 190,000 clones; 80% to 85% of them appeared once. The ten largest clones capture about 20% of the sample.

Each collaborating institution followed its own protocols to collect whole blood in K2EDTA tubes. For TCRbeta analysis, collaborators shipped samples as frozen whole blood, isolated PBMCs, or DNA extracted from either of those sample types. Study-level results and caveats: The quantity of clinical and demographic metadata differed by source and by participant and was supplied without curation.

The germline V gene yields SQVTM for CDR1 and ANQGSEA for CDR2. The V and J ends are trimmed by 4 bases and 5 bases, leaving 11 bases between them. The CDR3 numbers 12 residues from cysteine through phenylalanine. The entry retains the CDR3 DNA only, 36 bases that are in frame from base 1. As to this clone: Its antigen is currently not known. Nothing much larger sits one base from this clone, and base qualities are not available.

The chain joins TRBV29-1 to TRBJ2-5, with no D gene named confidently. This clonotype was obtained from a human donor in a cohort sampled during active COVID-19. Sequenced: peripheral blood. In nucleotide form, the sequence is TGCAGCGTTGTGGTTTACGGGGAGACCCAGTACTTC. This is translated as CSVVVYGETQYF.